These 4 T cell receptor beta chains originate from one sample sequenced in a study of low-dose radiotherapy and immunotherapy resistance in tumors. The sample's time point: before trial treatment. Alpha and beta chains were covered, as first-strand cDNA relied on TRAV- and TRBV-specific primers. The TCRs were subjected to amplification over approximately 19 PCR cycles employing a constant-region primer in conjunction with a V-primer adapter. MiXCR was run by TCRdb on the reads, yielding one entry per CDR3 protein. Found here are 65,000 to 95,000 distinct CDR3 sequences, 15% to 20% of them singletons; the top ten hold 4.5% to 7.5%. The sample consisted of PBMCs, taken before treatment. Receptors originate from a male donor with prostate cancer.

This clonotype has a count of ten or more. The rearrangement links TRBV7-6 to TRBJ2-2; D uncertain. Germline V gives CDR1 SGHVS, CDR2 FNYEAQ. Between the trimmed V and J ends, which lost 5 bases and 6 bases, there was a span of 13 bases. The CDR3 runs to 14 residues. The CDR3 sequence is CASSRTNGAGELFF. CDR3 bases: TGTGCCAGCAGCCGCACTAACGGAGCCGGGGAGCTGTTTTTT.

This clonotype was observed many times. The genes are TRBV7-2 and TRBJ2-3; no firm D call. This CDR3 has 13 amino acids. Germline lookup yields CDR1 SGHTA and CDR2 FQGNSA. The V gene lost 5 bases and the J gene lost 0 bases, with 6 bases spanning the gap. CDR3: CASSKTSTDTQYF. CDR3 coding DNA: TGTGCCAGCAGCAAGACTAGCACAGATACGCAGTATTTT.

This clonotype was counted between two and nine times. The rearrangement links TRBV7-8 to TRBJ2-5; 8 bases are a match to TRBD1. The germline V gene encodes CDR1 SGHVS and CDR2 FQNEAQ. V was pared by 1 base and J by 5 bases, with 6 bases of the junction left unmatched. This CDR3 is built from 15 residues. CDR3 region: CASSLDGRGLETQYF. The CDR3 region has the DNA TGTGCCAGCAGCTTAGATGGCAGGGGGCTTGAGACCCAGTACTTC. Together with reference TRBV7-8 and TRBJ2-5, the CDR3 gives the full variable domain: GAGVSQSPRYKVAKRGQDVALRCDPISGHVSLFWYQQALGQGPEFLTYFQNEAQLDKSGLPSDRFFAERPEGSVSTLKIQRTQQEDSAVYLCASSLDGRGLETQYFGPGTRLLVL.

This clonotype has ten or more counts. The chain recombines TRBV28 with TRBJ2-7; D is ambiguous. This CDR3 is built from 13 residues. V lost 6 bases and J lost 2, with 11 bases in between. In germline, CDR1 is MDHEN, CDR2 SYDVKM. The CDR3 region is CASSPDGTYEQYF. The CDR3 nucleotides are TGTGCCAGCAGCCCGGACGGAACCTACGAGCAGTACTTC. The full variable domain, with the rest looked up from reference TRBV28 and TRBJ2-7, is DVKVTQSSRYLVKRTGEKVFLECVQDMDHENMFWYRQDPGLGLRLIYFSYDVKMKEKGDIPEGYSVSREKKERFSLILESASTNQTSMYLCASSPDGTYEQYFGPGTRLTVT.